This TCR beta chain was sequenced in a study of OX40 agonist ivuxolimab in advanced cancers. Looking at the study overall: Ivuxolimab was an agonistic, fully human IgG2 monoclonal antibody directed against OX40 (CD134), a costimulatory receptor. Peripheral TCRbeta sequencing was intended to test whether TCR sequence diversity was altered and clonal T-cell expansion was caused by ivuxolimab. The monotherapy dose-escalation portion (N ≈ 56 patients) of the phase I ivuxolimab trial is reported in the paper. Partial responses occurred in three dose-escalation patients, of whom one had hepatocellular carcinoma and two had cutaneous melanoma. Prior anti-PD-1, anti-PD-L1 or anti-CTLA-4 therapy was permitted, and 35% to 40% of dose-escalation patients had received checkpoint inhibitors. Among the 52 dose-escalation patients, roughly 20 had hepatocellular carcinoma, about 15 melanoma, 9 renal cell carcinoma and 9 head and neck cancer. A male proportion of roughly 80% and a mean age of roughly 55 years, ranging from 23 to 79, were recorded for the dose-escalation cohort. Intravenous ivuxolimab was administered to patients every 2 weeks at six dose levels: 0.01, 0.1, 0.3, 1.5, 3 and 10 mg/kg. Broad study findings and their caveats: The antigen specificity of the clonally expanded peripheral T cells was not determined. At doses from 0.1 to 3.0 mg/kg, clonal expansion was seen in both CD4+ and CD8+ blood T cells between baseline and week 6. In partial responders in the 0.1-3.0 mg/kg groups, normalized peripheral clonal expansion was found to be among the lowest, especially among CD8+ T cells. Low levels of normalized T-cell clonal expansion were also shown by some nonresponding patients. After ivuxolimab, CD8+ T cells had more expanded clones than CD4+ T cells on average.

For sequencing of the TCRbeta CDR3 region, genomic DNA was extracted from the sorted cells. The immunoSEQ Assay was used to sequence the TCRbeta CDR3 regions. Held by TCRdb, this immuneACCESS table contains in-frame sequences only and omits some clones. Under half of the omission traces to an unresolved V gene where checked; the cause of the rest is unknown. The sample data list roughly 38,000 clones, and roughly 86% of these were observed just once. The top ten clonotypes cover about 2% of the sample. The trial excluded patients who had a history of autoimmune disease or who were on systemic immunosuppression. In every dose cohort, peripheral blood was drawn for TCR sequencing at baseline, cycle 4 day 1, and cycle 7 day 1. The samples were drawn from a first-in-human, open-label, multicenter phase I dose-escalation trial of ivuxolimab. Adults with locally advanced or metastatic melanoma, renal cell, hepatocellular, or head and neck squamous cell carcinoma were enrolled in the trial. CD4+ and CD8+ T cells were sorted separately from peripheral blood before TCR sequencing.

Inclusive of the bounding cysteine and phenylalanine, the CDR3 is 14 residues long. Only the CDR3 part of the read is kept: 42 bases, read in frame from the first base. Clipping removes 7 bases from V and 1 base from J, with 3 as the unmatched junction base count. About this clone: Its antigen is unknown. No much larger clone is present one base from it, and per-base qualities are unavailable.

The chain employs TRBV23-1 and TRBJ1-5, with 8 bases aligning to TRBD1. TRBV23-1 is noted as an ORF with a role that remains uncertain. The TCR sequence derives from an adult with an advanced solid tumor such as melanoma, head and neck, liver or kidney cancer. The sequencing used CD4+ or CD8+ T cells sorted from blood, collected in a trial of the OX40 agonist ivuxolimab. CDR3 sequence: CASKGQGSNQPQHF. The sequenced DNA: TGCGCCAGCAAAGGACAGGGCAGCAATCAGCCCCAGCATTTT.